This T cell receptor (beta chain) appears in the sequencing data of a study of shared clonotypes between healthy human individuals. Study conclusions and caveats: Clonotype sharing among donors, it was expected, would be affected by sequencing depth. Non-shared clonotypes had lower generation probabilities than clonotypes shared by all four sorted-subset donors. Among the subsets, naive ones generally showed larger estimated richness than memory ones.

CD45RO-negative cells were positively selected for CCR7, leaving out terminally differentiated effector memory CD45RA+ cells. Germline CDR1 reads SQVTM; CDR2 reads ANQGSEA. Trimming removed 5 bases from V and 3 bases from J, with 8 bases in between. The CDR3 is 11 amino acids. Comments on this clone: Its antigen remains unknown.

Profiling relied on immunoSEQ multiplex PCR, and the TCRdb table lists in-frame clones only, not all of them. The data contain over 2,000,000 clones, 85% to 95% of them singletons. Sequencing input: naive CD8+ T cells from PBMCs. The V gene is TRBV29-1, the J gene TRBJ2-7; no clear D. This receptor was obtained from a man between 18 and 35 years old in good health. Some clones in this sample may be carry-over from other donors' samples. The chain's CDR3 is CSVQNYYEQYF. The CDR3 DNA is TGCAGCGTTCAGAACTACTACGAGCAGTACTTC.